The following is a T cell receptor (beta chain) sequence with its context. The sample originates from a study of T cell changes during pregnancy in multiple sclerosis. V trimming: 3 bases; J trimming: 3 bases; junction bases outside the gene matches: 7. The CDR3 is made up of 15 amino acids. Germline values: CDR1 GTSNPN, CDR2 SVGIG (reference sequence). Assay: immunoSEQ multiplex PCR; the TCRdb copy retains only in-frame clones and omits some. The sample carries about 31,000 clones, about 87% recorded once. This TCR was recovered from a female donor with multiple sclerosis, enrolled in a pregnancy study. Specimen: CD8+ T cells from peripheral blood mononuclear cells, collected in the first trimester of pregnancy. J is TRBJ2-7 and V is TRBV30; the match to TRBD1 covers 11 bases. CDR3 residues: CAWRRTGGDFYEQYF. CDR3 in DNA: TGTGCCTGGAGGAGGACAGGGGGCGACTTCTACGAGCAGTACTTC.